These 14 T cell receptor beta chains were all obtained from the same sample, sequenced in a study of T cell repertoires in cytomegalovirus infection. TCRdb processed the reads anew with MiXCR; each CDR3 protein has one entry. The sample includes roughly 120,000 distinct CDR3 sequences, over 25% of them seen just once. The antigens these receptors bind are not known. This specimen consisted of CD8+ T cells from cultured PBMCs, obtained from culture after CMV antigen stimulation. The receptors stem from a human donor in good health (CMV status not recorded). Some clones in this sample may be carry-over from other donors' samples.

The CDR3 loop is CASSEGPFGTDGNTIYF. In nucleotides, the CDR3 is TGTGCCAGCAGTGAAGGGCCGTTTGGGACGGATGGAAACACCATATATTTT. The chain is built from TRBV2 and TRBJ1-3, with D tentatively TRBD1 (5 bases). CDR1 is SNHLY, CDR2 FYNNEI, per germline. V lost 1 base to trimming and J lost 3 bases, with 16 bases between them. This CDR3 region has 17 residues.

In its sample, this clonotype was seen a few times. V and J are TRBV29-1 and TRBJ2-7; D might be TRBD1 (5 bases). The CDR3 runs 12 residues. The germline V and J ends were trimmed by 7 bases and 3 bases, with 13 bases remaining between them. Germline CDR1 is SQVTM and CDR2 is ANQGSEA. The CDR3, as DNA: TGCAGCGCCAAGGTAGGGGTCTACGAGCAGTACTTC. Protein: CSAKVGVYEQYF.

CDR3 in amino acids: CASSTSGTPNYGYTF. In DNA form, the CDR3 reads TGCGCCAGCAGCACGTCCGGGACACCTAACTATGGCTACACCTTC. This chain connects TRBV4-3 to TRBJ1-2; tentatively, D is TRBD1 (6 bases). The V end lost 5 bases, the J end lost 0 bases, and 13 bases lay between the germline ends. The length of the CDR3 is 15 residues. The germline CDR1 and CDR2 sequences are LGHNA and YSLEER.

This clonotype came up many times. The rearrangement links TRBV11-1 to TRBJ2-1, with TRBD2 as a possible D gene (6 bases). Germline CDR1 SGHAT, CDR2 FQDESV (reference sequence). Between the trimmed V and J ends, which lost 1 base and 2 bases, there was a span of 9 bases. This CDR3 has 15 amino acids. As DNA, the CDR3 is TGTGCCAGCAGCTTAGTCCGCGGGGCCTACAATGAGCAGTTCTTC. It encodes CASSLVRGAYNEQFF.

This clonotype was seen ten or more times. The CDR3 region has the DNA TGTGCCAGCAGCTTTTATTCCCCAGGGCAAGAGACCCAGTACTTC. Translated, it gives CASSFYSPGQETQYF. The chain links TRBV7-2 to TRBJ2-5, with a weak D call TRBD1 (5 bases). Trimming left V 3 bases short and J 2 bases short, with 13 bases between. The CDR3 sequence is 15 residues long. CDR1 SGHTA and CDR2 FQGNSA come from the germline V gene. The whole variable domain, filled in from reference TRBV7-2 and TRBJ2-5, reads GAGVSQSPSNKVTEKGKDVELRCDPISGHTALYWYRQSLGQGLEFLIYFQGNSAPDKSGLPSDRFSAERTGGSVSTLTIQRTQQEDSAVYLCASSFYSPGQETQYFGPGTRLLVL.

The CDR3 sequence is CARPERNTGELFF. The CDR3 region has the DNA TGTGCCAGACCAGAAAGGAACACCGGGGAGCTGTTTTTT. This chain connects TRBV12-3 or TRBV12-4 to TRBJ2-2; D not certain. V was shortened by 9 bases and J by 1 base, with 9 bases between the two germline ends. The CDR3 runs to 13 residues.

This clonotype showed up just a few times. CDR3 amino acids: CASSIGLAGFRETQYF. The CDR3 DNA reads as TGTGCCAGTAGTATCGGACTAGCGGGGTTTCGGGAGACCCAGTACTTC. The chain links TRBV19 to TRBJ2-5, with TRBD2 matching over 12 bases. CDR3 length equals 16 residues. Germline CDR1 LNHDA, CDR2 SQIVND (reference sequence). Trimming at V came to 3 bases and at J to 5 bases, leaving 7 bases not matched to a gene. Looking up the rest from reference TRBV19 and TRBJ2-5 gives the full variable domain: DGGITQSPKYLFRKEGQNVTLSCEQNLNHDAMYWYRQDPGQGLRLIYYSQIVNDFQKGDIAEGYSVSREKKESFPLTVTSAQKNPTAFYLCASSIGLAGFRETQYFGPGTRLLVL.

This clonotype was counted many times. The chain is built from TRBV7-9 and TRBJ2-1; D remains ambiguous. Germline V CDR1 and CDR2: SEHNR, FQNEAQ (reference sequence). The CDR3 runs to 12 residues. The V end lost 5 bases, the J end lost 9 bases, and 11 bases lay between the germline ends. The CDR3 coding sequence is TGTGCCAGCAGCAGTACGAGAGTTGAGCAGTTCTTC. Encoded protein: CASSSTRVEQFF. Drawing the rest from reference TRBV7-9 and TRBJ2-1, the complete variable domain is DTGVSQNPRHKITKRGQNVTFRCDPISEHNRLYWYRQTLGQGPEFLTYFQNEAQLEKSRLLSDRFSAERPKGSFSTLEIQRTEQGDSAMYLCASSSTRVEQFFGPGTRLTVL.

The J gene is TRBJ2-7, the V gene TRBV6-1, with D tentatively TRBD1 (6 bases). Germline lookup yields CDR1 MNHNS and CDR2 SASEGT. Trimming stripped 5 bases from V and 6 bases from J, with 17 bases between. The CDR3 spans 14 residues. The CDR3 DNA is TGTGCCAGCAGTTACACGCAGGGGTTCAGCGAGCAGTACTTC. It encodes CASSYTQGFSEQYF.

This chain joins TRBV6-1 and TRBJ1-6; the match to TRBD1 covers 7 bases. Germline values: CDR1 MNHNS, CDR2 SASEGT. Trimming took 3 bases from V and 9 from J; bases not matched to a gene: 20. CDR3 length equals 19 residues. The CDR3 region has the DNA TGTGCCAGCAGTGAGTTGATATACTTTGGGACAGATTGGGGTTCACCCCTCCACTTT. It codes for CASSELIYFGTDWGSPLHF.

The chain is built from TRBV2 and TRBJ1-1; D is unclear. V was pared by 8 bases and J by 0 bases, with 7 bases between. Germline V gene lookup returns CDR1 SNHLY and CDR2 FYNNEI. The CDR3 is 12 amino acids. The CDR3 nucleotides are TGTGCCAGCGAGGTTTTGAACACTGAAGCTTTCTTT. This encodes CASEVLNTEAFF. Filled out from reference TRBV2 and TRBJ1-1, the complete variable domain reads EPEVTQTPSHQVTQMGQEVILRCVPISNHLYFYWYRQILGQKVEFLVSFYNNEISEKSEIFDDQFSVERPDGSNFTLKIRSTKLEDSAMYFCASEVLNTEAFFGQGTRLTVV.

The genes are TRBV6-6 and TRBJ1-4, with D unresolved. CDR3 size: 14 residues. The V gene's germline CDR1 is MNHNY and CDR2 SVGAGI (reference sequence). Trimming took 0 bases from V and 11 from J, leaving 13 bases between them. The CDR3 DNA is TGTGCCAGCAGTTACTCAAACGGGGTGTCCAAACTGTTTTTT. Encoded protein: CASSYSNGVSKLFF.

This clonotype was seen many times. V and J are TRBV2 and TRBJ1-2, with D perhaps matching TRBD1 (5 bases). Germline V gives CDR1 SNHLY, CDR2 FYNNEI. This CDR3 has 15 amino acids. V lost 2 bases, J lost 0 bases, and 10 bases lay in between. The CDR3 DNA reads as TGTGCCAGCAGTGAACAGGGATCAGCTAACTATGGCTACACCTTC. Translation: CASSEQGSANYGYTF.

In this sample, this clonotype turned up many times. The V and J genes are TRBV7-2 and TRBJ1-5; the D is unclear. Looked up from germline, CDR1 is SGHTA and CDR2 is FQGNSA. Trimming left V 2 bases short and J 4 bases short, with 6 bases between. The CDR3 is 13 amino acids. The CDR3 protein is CASSLSGNQPQHF. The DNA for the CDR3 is TGTGCCAGCAGCTTAAGCGGAAATCAGCCCCAGCATTTT.